Presented here are 3 T cell receptor beta chains from one specimen sequenced in a study of cytomegalovirus exposure and HLA in healthy donors. This PCR relied on a set of 60 Vbeta primers and 13 Jbeta primers. The data were produced by immunoSEQ multiplex PCR, yet TCRdb's version contains in-frame clones alone and is incomplete. This sample has 250,000 or so clones, with 70% to 90% found just once. Sample: PBMCs. All receptors derive from a woman aged 55 to 70 in good health and CMV-seropositive.

This clone was seen more than once but under ten times. CDR3 in DNA: TGCGCCAGCAGCCAAGAAGCCGACAGGGTCAATGAGCAGTTCTTC. Its protein is CASSQEADRVNEQFF. The chain joins TRBV4-1 to TRBJ2-1, with 7 bases lining up with TRBD1. Germline loops: CDR1 MGHRA, CDR2 YSYEKL. The CDR3 length is 15 residues. The V gene end was trimmed by 0 bases and the J gene end by 6 bases; junction bases not matched to a gene: 5.

The gene calls are TRBV28 and TRBJ2-1, with 9 bases lining up with TRBD2. Germline V CDR1 and CDR2: MDHEN, SYDVKM. This CDR3 spans 15 amino acids. The ends lost 4 bases at V and 2 bases at J; junction bases unmatched: 3. This CDR3 is CASSSRLAAYNEQFF. The CDR3 DNA reads as TGTGCCAGCAGTTCCCGACTAGCGGCCTACAATGAGCAGTTCTTC.

V and J are TRBV7-3 and TRBJ2-5; D might be TRBD2 (6 bases). V lost 1 base and J 2 bases, leaving 11 bases between the germline ends. Per germline, CDR1 SGHTA and CDR2 FQGTGA. This CDR3 has 15 residues. In nucleotides, the CDR3 is TGTGCCAGCAGCTTAAGGGGACTTCTACAAGAGACCCAGTACTTC. Protein: CASSLRGLLQETQYF.